The 13 T cell receptor beta chains below come from one sample, sequenced in a study of neurological immune-mediated disorders. TCRdb reanalysed the 5' RACE reads using MiXCR and keeps one entry per CDR3 protein. In the table there are tens of thousands of distinct CDR3 sequences, 4% to 6% of which are singletons. Material for sequencing was PBMCs. The receptors were sampled from a man younger than 35 with multiple sclerosis.

This chain joins TRBV5-4 and TRBJ2-1; 8 bases are a match to TRBD2. Germline-derived CDR1 and CDR2 are SGHNT and YYREEE (reference sequence). The CDR3 has 17 amino acids. V was clipped by 3 bases and J by 5 bases; unmatched bases: 13. CDR3 sequence (DNA): TGTGCCAGCAGCTCCAGGAGGGGAGCGGGAGAGAACAATGAGCAGTTCTTC. This translates into CASSSRRGAGENNEQFF.

Many counts were recorded for this clonotype. The chain is built from TRBV13 and TRBJ2-2, with 11 nucleotides matching TRBD2. The CDR3 is made up of 16 amino acids. Germline V CDR1 and CDR2: PRHDT, FYEKMQ (reference sequence). V dropped 7 bases and J dropped 6; count of bases not matched to a gene: 10. CDR3 in amino acids: CASTRRNSGRAGELFF. The CDR3 coding sequence is TGTGCCAGCACCCGAAGGAATAGCGGGAGGGCCGGGGAGCTGTTTTTT. Variable domain in full (rest from reference TRBV13 and TRBJ2-2): AAGVIQSPRHLIKEKRETATLKCYPIPRHDTVYWYQQGPGQDPQFLISFYEKMQSDKGSIPDRFSAQQFSDYHSELNMSSLELGDSALYFCASTRRNSGRAGELFFGEGSRLTVL.

This clonotype has just a few counts. A much larger clone differs by one base, so this may be a read error. This rearrangement joins TRBV2 to TRBJ1-2, with a tentative D call TRBD1 (6 bases). Germline values: CDR1 SNHLY, CDR2 FYNNEI. The CDR3 contains 11 residues. The CDR3 DNA follows: TGTGTCAGCAGGGGTCTTTATGGCTACACCTTC. Encoded protein: CVSRGLYGYTF. Full variable domain (missing parts from reference TRBV2 and TRBJ1-2): EPEVTQTPSHQVTQMGQEVILRCVPISNHLYFYWYRQILGQKVEFLVSFYNNEISEKSEIFDDQFSVERPDGSNFTLKIRSTKLEDSAMYFCVSRGLYGYTFGSGTRLTVV.

This clonotype was found a few times. The rearrangement links TRBV4-1 to TRBJ2-3, with D uncertain. V was cut by 3 bases and J by 3 bases, with 13 bases left in between. The CDR3 has 15 residues. Germline CDR1 MGHRA, CDR2 YSYEKL. The CDR3 loop is CASSHISSDTDTQYF. The CDR3 nucleotides read TGCGCCAGCAGCCATATTTCTTCTGATACAGATACGCAGTATTTT.

This clonotype was picked up many times. V usage is TRBV7-2 and J usage is TRBJ2-7; 9 positions match TRBD2. CDR1 and CDR2 from the germline V gene are SGHTA and FQGNSA. CDR3 size: 15 residues. Losses at the gene ends were 5 bases for V and 0 bases for J; bases not matched to a gene: 5. The CDR3 spells CASSPLAGVSYEQYF. The CDR3 nucleotides are TGTGCCAGCAGCCCGTTAGCGGGGGTCTCCTACGAGCAGTACTTC.

The table lists this clonotype with a few counts. This may come from a read error, since a much larger clone is one base off. V usage is TRBV2 and J usage is TRBJ2-3; D call uncertain. Deletions cut 2 bases from V and 2 bases from J, with 5 bases between. CDR1 SNHLY and CDR2 FYNNEI come from the germline V gene. The CDR3 totals 13 residues. DNA for the CDR3: TGTGCCAGCAGTGAAACTTTCACAGATACGCAGTATTTT. Translated: CASSETFTDTQYF.

This clonotype was counted at least ten times. The genes are TRBV4-2 and TRBJ2-1; no clear D gene. The CDR3 has 12 amino acids. Germline values: CDR1 LGHNA, CDR2 YNFKEQ. V gave up 0 bases and J gave up 10 bases, with 7 bases separating them. In DNA form, the CDR3 reads TGTGCCAGCAGCCAAGAAAGGCGCGAGCAGTTCTTC. This translates into CASSQERREQFF.

This clonotype was seen many times. The chain couples TRBV5-1 to TRBJ2-1, with D unresolved. The CDR3 sequence is 15 residues long. The germline V gene has CDR1 SGHRS and CDR2 YFSETQ. Between the trimmed V and J ends, which lost 1 base and 6 bases, there was a span of 14 bases. The CDR3 sequence is CASSLLWGKGNEQFF. The CDR3 region has the DNA TGCGCCAGCAGCTTGTTGTGGGGAAAGGGCAATGAGCAGTTCTTC.

At least ten counts were recorded for this clonotype. This chain connects TRBV5-1 to TRBJ2-1, with a tentative D call TRBD2 (5 bases). CDR1 is SGHRS, CDR2 YFSETQ, per germline. V shed 4 bases and J shed 8 bases, with 16 bases lying between them. This CDR3 has 14 residues. The CDR3 nucleotides read TGCGCCAGCAGCCGGGGTTTCGCAAGTCATGAGCAGTTCTTC. Translated, it gives CASSRGFASHEQFF.

This clonotype has ten or more counts. This chain connects TRBV5-1 to TRBJ1-1; D possibly corresponds to TRBD1 (6 bases). The length of the CDR3 is 15 residues. Germline V lookup: CDR1 SGHRS, CDR2 YFSETQ. V lost 4 bases to trimming and J lost 6 bases, with 19 bases between them. The CDR3 nucleotides are TGCGCCAGCAGCCCGGACTCTCAGGGGTGGGCTGAAGCTTTCTTT. It encodes CASSPDSQGWAEAFF.

This clonotype was detected many times. The rearrangement links TRBV29-1 to TRBJ2-7; tentative D call: TRBD1 (6 bases). Deletions cut 8 bases from V and 6 bases from J, with 17 bases between. The V gene's germline CDR1 is SQVTM and CDR2 ANQGSEA. The length of the CDR3 is 12 residues. The CDR3 reads CSTLQGTGEQYF. The DNA of the CDR3 is TGCAGCACTTTACAGGGAACGGGCGAGCAGTACTTC.

This clonotype has a count of ten or more. V gene TRBV3-1 combines with J gene TRBJ2-7; 8 bases line up with TRBD1. Germline CDR1 is LGHDT and CDR2 is YNNKEL (reference sequence). The CDR3 contains 13 residues. The V segment lost 4 bases and the J segment 7 bases; nucleotides outside the gene matches: 6. The chain's CDR3 is CASSLQGAEEQYF. For the CDR3, the DNA is TGTGCCAGCAGCCTTCAGGGGGCCGAGGAGCAGTACTTC.

This clonotype showed up many times. The chain joins TRBV5-8 to TRBJ1-1, with 8 bases lining up with TRBD1. CDR3 length equals 13 residues. The germline V gene encodes CDR1 SGHTS and CDR2 YDEGEE. Trimming removed 7 bases from V and 2 bases from J; junction bases left unmatched: 4. The CDR3 here is CASLDRGNTEAFF. Here the CDR3 DNA reads TGTGCCAGCCTAGACAGGGGAAACACTGAAGCTTTCTTT.